One sample yielded the 16 T cell receptor beta chains listed below, sequenced in a study of radiotherapy plus CTLA-4 blockade in lung cancer. The assay was immunoSEQ multiplex PCR, and TCRdb's table has in-frame clones only and misses some. The table lists some 32,000 clones, roughly four fifths of them singletons. Sequences were derived from peripheral blood, sampled from a patient treated with radiotherapy plus ipilimumab. These receptors were taken from a human donor with non-small cell lung cancer that progressed on radiotherapy plus ipilimumab.

This clone was picked up one time. In nucleotides, the CDR3 is TGTGCCACCAGCTCCGAGGGGGGTGGCGGGGGGCACACAGATACGCAGTATTTT. Protein sequence: CATSSEGGGGGHTDTQYF. This rearrangement joins TRBV15 to TRBJ2-3, with TRBD2 matching 8 bases. CDR1 and CDR2 from the germline V gene are LNHNV and YYDKDF (reference sequence). The V and J ends lost 5 bases and 2 bases, in that order; junction bases with no gene match: 15. The CDR3 covers 18 residues.

V is TRBV28 and J is TRBJ1-2; 7 bases are shared with TRBD1. CDR1 is MDHEN, CDR2 SYDVKM, per germline. V lost 4 bases, J lost 0 bases, and 5 bases stayed unmatched. The CDR3 length is 15 residues. The CDR3 protein is CASSSRGFANYGYTF. The CDR3 nucleotides read TGTGCCAGCAGTTCCAGGGGGTTCGCTAACTATGGCTACACCTTC.

About this clone itself: Other DNA sequences in the same sample also yield this CDR3. In DNA, the CDR3 is TGTGCCAGCTCACCAGGAGGGGGCCCAAATGAAAAACTGTTTTTT. This encodes CASSPGGGPNEKLFF. This chain connects TRBV18 to TRBJ1-4, with 7 nucleotides matching TRBD1. This CDR3 is built from 15 residues. Per the germline V gene, CDR1 is KGHSH and CDR2 is LQKENI. V shed 2 bases, J shed 5 bases, and the junction held 5 bases outside the gene matches.

This clone was recorded only once. The chain recombines TRBV7-9 with TRBJ1-2; D gene uncertain. The V gene lost 5 bases and the J gene lost 10 bases, with 14 bases spanning the gap. The CDR3 spans 12 residues. Germline values: CDR1 SEHNR, CDR2 FQNEAQ (reference sequence). CDR3: CASSPPEEDYTF. CDR3 in DNA: TGTGCCAGCAGCCCCCCGGAGGAGGACTACACCTTC. Variable domain in full (rest from reference TRBV7-9 and TRBJ1-2): DTGVSQNPRHKITKRGQNVTFRCDPISEHNRLYWYRQTLGQGPEFLTYFQNEAQLEKSRLLSDRFSAERPKGSFSTLEIQRTEQGDSAMYLCASSPPEEDYTFGSGTRLTVV.

J is TRBJ2-1 and V is TRBV5-1; D is possibly TRBD1 (5 bases). Germline V gene sequence: CDR1 SGHRS, CDR2 YFSETQ. This CDR3 spans 12 amino acids. Trimming left V 4 bases short and J 8 bases short, with 10 bases between. The CDR3 coding sequence is TGCGCCAGCAGCAATCAGGGCTATGAGCAGTTCTTC. The encoded protein is CASSNQGYEQFF. The full variable domain, its missing parts supplied by reference TRBV5-1 and TRBJ2-1, is KAGVTQTPRYLIKTRGQQVTLSCSPISGHRSVSWYQQTPGQGLQFLFEYFSETQRNKGNFPGRFSGRQFSNSRSEMNVSTLELGDSALYLCASSNQGYEQFFGPGTRLTVL.

V and J are TRBV9 and TRBJ2-3, with TRBD2 matching 11 bases. The CDR3 totals 17 residues. V trimming: 0 bases; J trimming: 3 bases; junction bases outside the gene matches: 6. Germline lookup yields CDR1 SGDLS and CDR2 YYNGEE. The chain's CDR3 is CASSVASGGWGTDTQYF. The CDR3 DNA reads TGTGCCAGCAGCGTAGCTAGCGGGGGGTGGGGAACAGATACGCAGTATTTT.

The V and J genes are TRBV2 and TRBJ2-5; 13 nucleotides align to TRBD2. Germline loops: CDR1 SNHLY, CDR2 FYNNEI. Unmatched junction bases numbered 6, after V lost 6 bases and J lost 5 bases. This CDR3 region has 15 residues. The CDR3 reads CASSDGLAGAETQYF. In nucleotides, the CDR3 is TGTGCCAGCAGCGACGGACTAGCGGGGGCCGAGACCCAGTACTTC.

The chain couples TRBV2 to TRBJ2-6; 8 bases are a match to TRBD1. The CDR3 sequence is 13 residues long. The V segment lost 7 bases and the J segment 13 bases; nucleotides outside the gene matches: 9. From germline, CDR1 is SNHLY and CDR2 FYNNEI. This CDR3 reads CASTTDRAGVLTF. For the CDR3, the DNA is TGTGCCAGCACTACGGACAGGGCGGGTGTCCTGACTTTC.

The rearrangement uses TRBV4-1 and TRBJ2-1; TRBD2 matches 14 bases. Germline loops: CDR1 MGHRA, CDR2 YSYEKL. V lost 4 bases, J lost 10 bases, and 6 bases stayed unmatched. This CDR3 has 15 amino acids. CDR3 DNA: TGCGCCAGCAGCCGGGGACTAGCGGGGGCAAGAGAGCAGTTCTTC. Protein: CASSRGLAGAREQFF.

This sequence joins TRBV2 and TRBJ1-5; 8 bases fit TRBD1. This CDR3 has 17 residues. Germline V lookup: CDR1 SNHLY, CDR2 FYNNEI. V shed 8 bases, J shed 0 bases, and the junction held 12 bases outside the gene matches. The CDR3: CASCLDRELYSNQPQHF. CDR3 nucleotides: TGTGCCAGCTGTTTGGACAGGGAGTTATATAGCAATCAGCCCCAGCATTTT.

The rearrangement joins TRBV9 to TRBJ2-3; 10 nucleotides align to TRBD2. The V and J ends lost 3 bases and 3 bases, in that order; junction bases with no gene match: 10. Looked up from germline, CDR1 is SGDLS and CDR2 is YYNGEE. This CDR3 is 17 amino acids long. CDR3 sequence reads: CASSAGSSGGPTDTQYF. CDR3 in DNA: TGTGCCAGCAGCGCCGGATCTAGCGGGGGACCAACAGATACGCAGTATTTT.

The V and J genes are TRBV2 and TRBJ2-5; 7 bases align to TRBD1. This CDR3 contains 13 residues. Germline V gives CDR1 SNHLY, CDR2 FYNNEI. Trimming took 5 bases from V and 9 from J; bases not matched to a gene: 9. CDR3 region: CASSRGQRESQYF. The CDR3 nucleotides are TGTGCCAGCAGTCGGGGACAGCGTGAGTCCCAGTACTTC. Complete variable domain (other parts from reference TRBV2 and TRBJ2-5): EPEVTQTPSHQVTQMGQEVILRCVPISNHLYFYWYRQILGQKVEFLVSFYNNEISEKSEIFDDQFSVERPDGSNFTLKIRSTKLEDSAMYFCASSRGQRESQYFGPGTRLLVL.

The chain uses TRBV5-8 and TRBJ2-2, with TRBD2 identical over 10 bases. After removal of 4 bases from V and 3 bases from J, the junction contained 18 bases not matched to a gene. Germline V CDR1 and CDR2: SGHTS, YDEGEE. The CDR3 covers 20 residues. The CDR3 loop is CASSLGQTPLLAGDTGELFF. CDR3 coding DNA: TGTGCCAGCAGCCTGGGACAAACACCTCTCCTAGCGGGGGACACCGGGGAGCTGTTTTTT.

V and J are TRBV7-8 and TRBJ2-2; no definite D call. V lost 5 bases to trimming and J lost 2 bases, with 9 bases between them. Germline V lookup: CDR1 SGHVS, CDR2 FQNEAQ. The CDR3 is 14 residues long. CDR3 DNA sequence: TGTGCCAGCAGCGTGGGCAGTAACACCGGGGAGCTGTTTTTT. Encoded protein: CASSVGSNTGELFF.

The CDR3: CASSLEAQETQYF. The CDR3, as DNA: TGTGCCAGCAGCTTAGAAGCCCAAGAGACCCAGTACTTC. The chain employs TRBV7-9 and TRBJ2-5, with D unresolved. The CDR3 contains 13 residues. Trimming pared 1 base from V and 1 base from J, leaving 4 bases between. Germline loops: CDR1 SEHNR, CDR2 FQNEAQ (reference sequence). The variable domain in full, completed from reference TRBV7-9 and TRBJ2-5, reads DTGVSQNPRHKITKRGQNVTFRCDPISEHNRLYWYRQTLGQGPEFLTYFQNEAQLEKSRLLSDRFSAERPKGSFSTLEIQRTEQGDSAMYLCASSLEAQETQYFGPGTRLLVL.

The V call is TRBV11-1, the J call TRBJ1-1; D gene ambiguous. The germline V gene has CDR1 SGHAT and CDR2 FQDESV (reference sequence). Trimming pared 2 bases from V and 0 bases from J, leaving 7 bases between. This CDR3 contains 14 residues. This chain's CDR3 is CASSLSFVNTEAFF. CDR3 coding DNA: TGTGCCAGCAGCTTATCGTTCGTGAACACTGAAGCTTTCTTT. Using reference TRBV11-1 and TRBJ1-1 for the parts outside the CDR3, the full variable domain is EAEVAQSPRYKITEKSQAVAFWCDPISGHATLYWYRQILGQGPELLVQFQDESVVDDSQLPKDRFSAERLKGVDSTLKIQPAELGDSAMYLCASSLSFVNTEAFFGQGTRLTVV.